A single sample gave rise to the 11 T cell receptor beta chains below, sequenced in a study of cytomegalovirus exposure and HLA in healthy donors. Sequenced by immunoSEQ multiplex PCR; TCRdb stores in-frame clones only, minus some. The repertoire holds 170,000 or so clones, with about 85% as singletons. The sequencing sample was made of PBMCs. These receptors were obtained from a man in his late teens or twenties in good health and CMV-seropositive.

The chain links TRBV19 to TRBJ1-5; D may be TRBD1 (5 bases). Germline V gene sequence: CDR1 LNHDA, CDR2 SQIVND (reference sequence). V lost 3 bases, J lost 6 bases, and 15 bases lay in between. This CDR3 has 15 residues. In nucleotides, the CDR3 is TGTGCCAGTAGTATTGGGCCAGGGTCGGCTCAGCCCCAGCATTTT. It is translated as CASSIGPGSAQPQHF.

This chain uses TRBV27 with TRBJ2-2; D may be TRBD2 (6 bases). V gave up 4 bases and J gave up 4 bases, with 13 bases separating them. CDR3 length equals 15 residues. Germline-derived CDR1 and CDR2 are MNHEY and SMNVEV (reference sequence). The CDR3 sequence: CASSYGQGGTGELFF. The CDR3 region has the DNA TGTGCCAGCAGTTATGGGCAGGGAGGCACCGGGGAGCTGTTTTTT.

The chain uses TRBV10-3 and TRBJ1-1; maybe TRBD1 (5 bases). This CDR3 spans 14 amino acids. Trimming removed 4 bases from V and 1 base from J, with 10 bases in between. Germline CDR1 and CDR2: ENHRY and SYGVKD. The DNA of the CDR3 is TGTGCCATCAGTGGACGACAGACGAACACTGAAGCTTTCTTT. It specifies CAISGRQTNTEAFF.

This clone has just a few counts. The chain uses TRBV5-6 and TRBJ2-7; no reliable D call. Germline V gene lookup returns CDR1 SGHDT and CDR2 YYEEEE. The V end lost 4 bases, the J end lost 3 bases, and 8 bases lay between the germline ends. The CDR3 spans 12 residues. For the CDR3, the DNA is TGTGCCAGCAGCCGTCCAGACTACGAGCAGTACTTC. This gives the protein CASSRPDYEQYF.

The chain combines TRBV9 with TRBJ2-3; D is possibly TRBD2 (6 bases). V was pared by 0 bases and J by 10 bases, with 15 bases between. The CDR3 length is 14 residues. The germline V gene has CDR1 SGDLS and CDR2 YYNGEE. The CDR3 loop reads CASSVGDGSEAQYF. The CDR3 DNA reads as TGTGCCAGCAGCGTAGGGGACGGGAGTGAGGCGCAGTATTTT.

The CDR3 is CASSPPTSTGNEQFF. CDR3 coding DNA: TGTGCCAGCAGCCCCCCCACATCGACGGGTAATGAGCAGTTCTTC. This chain connects TRBV28 to TRBJ2-1; D is unresolved. Trimming shortened V by 6 bases and J by 7 bases, and 19 bases separated the two germline ends. This CDR3 is built from 15 residues. Germline CDR1 is MDHEN and CDR2 is SYDVKM.

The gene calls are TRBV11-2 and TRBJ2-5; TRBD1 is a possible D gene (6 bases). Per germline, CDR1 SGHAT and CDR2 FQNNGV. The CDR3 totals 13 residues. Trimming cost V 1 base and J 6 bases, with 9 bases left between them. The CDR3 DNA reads TGTGCCAGCAGCTTAGCAGGGGTGAAGACCCAGTACTTC. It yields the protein CASSLAGVKTQYF.

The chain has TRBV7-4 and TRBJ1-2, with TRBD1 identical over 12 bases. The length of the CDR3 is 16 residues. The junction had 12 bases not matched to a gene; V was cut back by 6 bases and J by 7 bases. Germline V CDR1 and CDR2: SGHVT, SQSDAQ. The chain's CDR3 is CASRQPSGQGASGYTF. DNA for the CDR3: TGTGCCAGCAGGCAACCCTCGGGACAGGGGGCAAGTGGCTACACCTTC.

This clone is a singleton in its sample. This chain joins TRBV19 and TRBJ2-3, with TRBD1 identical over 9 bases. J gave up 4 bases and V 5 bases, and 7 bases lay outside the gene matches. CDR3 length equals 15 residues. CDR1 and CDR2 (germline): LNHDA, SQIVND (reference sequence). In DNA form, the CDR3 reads TGTGCCAGTAGTTCCGGGACAGGGACGTCAGATACGCAGTATTTT. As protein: CASSSGTGTSDTQYF.

CDR3 sequence: CASSTRTVYNEQFF. CDR3 DNA: TGTGCCAGCAGTACCCGGACAGTTTACAATGAGCAGTTCTTC. V and J are TRBV28 and TRBJ2-1, with D maybe TRBD1 (6 bases). The germline V and J ends were trimmed by 5 bases and 4 bases, with 12 bases remaining between them. The CDR3 length is 14 residues. Germline V gene data show CDR1 as MDHEN and CDR2 as SYDVKM.

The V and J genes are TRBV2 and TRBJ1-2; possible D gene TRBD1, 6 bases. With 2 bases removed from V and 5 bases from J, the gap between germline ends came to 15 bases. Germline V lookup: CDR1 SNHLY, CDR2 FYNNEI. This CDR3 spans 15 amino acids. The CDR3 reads CASSETLTTGYGYTF. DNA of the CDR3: TGTGCCAGCAGTGAAACTCTTACCACAGGGTATGGCTACACCTTC. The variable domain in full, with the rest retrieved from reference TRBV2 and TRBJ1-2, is EPEVTQTPSHQVTQMGQEVILRCVPISNHLYFYWYRQILGQKVEFLVSFYNNEISEKSEIFDDQFSVERPDGSNFTLKIRSTKLEDSAMYFCASSETLTTGYGYTFGSGTRLTVV.